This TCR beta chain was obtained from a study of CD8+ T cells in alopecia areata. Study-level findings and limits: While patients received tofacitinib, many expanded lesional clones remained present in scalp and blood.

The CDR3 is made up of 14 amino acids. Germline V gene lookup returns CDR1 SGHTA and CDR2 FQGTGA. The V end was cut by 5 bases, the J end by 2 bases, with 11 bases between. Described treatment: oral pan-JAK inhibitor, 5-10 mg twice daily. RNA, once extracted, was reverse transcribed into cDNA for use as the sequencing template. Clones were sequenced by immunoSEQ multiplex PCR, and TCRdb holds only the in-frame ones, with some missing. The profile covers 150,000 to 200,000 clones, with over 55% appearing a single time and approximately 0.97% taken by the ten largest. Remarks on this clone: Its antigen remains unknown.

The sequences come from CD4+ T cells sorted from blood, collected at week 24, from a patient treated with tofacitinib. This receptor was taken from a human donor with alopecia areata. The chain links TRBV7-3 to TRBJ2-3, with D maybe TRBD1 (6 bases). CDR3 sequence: CASSPGQNTDTQYF. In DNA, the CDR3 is TGTGCCAGCAGCCCGGGACAAAACACAGATACGCAGTATTTT.